These T cell receptor beta chains were read from a single sample in a study of T cells in Graves' hyperthyroidism and ophthalmopathy. MiXCR, applied by TCRdb to the multiplex PCR reads, yields one record per CDR3 protein. The sample holds about 380,000 distinct CDR3 sequences, approximately 13% seen once. Material for sequencing was blood. All receptors come from a man aged 25-45 years with Graves' hyperthyroidism that later progressed to Graves' ophthalmopathy. Each CDR3 is given with its conserved first and last residue. A D gene is named only where the DNA matches it firmly. Clone size is not always given. Where it is, it says once, few, many or a class for expanded clones.

d_gene | j_gene | v_gene | abundance | CDR3nt | CDR3aa
- | TRBJ1-2 | TRBV12-3/TRBV12-4 | many | TGTGCCAGCAGTCCATCAATTTCCCCTCCTTCATACACCTTC | CASSPSISPPSYTF
- | TRBJ1-2 | TRBV12-3/TRBV12-4 | - | TGTGCCAGCAGTTTCGGGCAGGGTGGCTACACCTTC | CASSFGQGGYTF
- | TRBJ2-7 | TRBV14 | - | TGTGCCAGCAGCCAAGCGACGGGGGACAGCTCCTACGAGCAGTACTTC | CASSQATGDSSYEQYF
- | TRBJ1-5 | TRBV6-1 | - | TGTGCCAGCAGTGAACAGGAACAGCCCCAGCATTTT | CASSEQEQPQHF
TRBD1 | TRBJ1-6 | TRBV3-1 | few | TGTGCCAGCAGCCGTGGGGACAGGAGTTATTCACCCCTCCACTTT | CASSRGDRSYSPLHF
- | TRBJ2-3 | TRBV25-1 | few | TGTGCCAGCAGTGGAATTGGAGATACGCAGTATTTT | CASSGIGDTQYF
- | TRBJ2-7 | TRBV6-5 | - | TGTGCCAGCAGTTACTTCTCTCGGGGCTACGAGCAGTACTTC | CASSYFSRGYEQYF
- | TRBJ2-1 | TRBV20-1 | many | TGCAGTGCTAGCAAGGCCGGGACGGAGCAGTTCTTC | CSASKAGTEQFF
TRBD1 | TRBJ2-3 | TRBV20-1 | few | TGCAGTGCTAGGGGACAGGGCACAGATACGCAGTATTTT | CSARGQGTDTQYF
TRBD1 | TRBJ2-7 | TRBV2 | - | TGTGCCAGCAGCCCGGACAGGGACCCAGCCTACGAGCAGTACTTC | CASSPDRDPAYEQYF
- | TRBJ1-6 | TRBV6-5 | many | TGTGCCAGCAGTTACTCGACGGCGACCCCGTCTCGGGCCCTCCACTTT | CASSYSTATPSRALHF
- | TRBJ2-7 | TRBV7-9 | many | TGCGCCAGCAGCCCGGGACAAACCTACGAGCAGTACTTC | CASSPGQTYEQYF
- | TRBJ1-1 | TRBV4-2 | few | TGTGCCAGCAGCCCAAGTCGGTGGAACACTGAAGCTTTCTTT | CASSPSRWNTEAFF
- | TRBJ2-2 | TRBV29-1 | - | TGCAGCGTTGAGGAGGGGATCACCGGGGAGCTGTTTTTT | CSVEEGITGELFF
- | TRBJ2-1 | TRBV7-9 | - | TGTGCCAGCAGCCACGGCGGTATCTGGGCCTACAATGAGCAGTTCTTC | CASSHGGIWAYNEQFF
- | TRBJ2-7 | TRBV7-7 | - | TGTGCTAGCGGCTTAGAGTTTGACTACGAGCAGTACTTC | CASGLEFDYEQYF
TRBD2 | TRBJ2-3 | TRBV24-1 | many | TGTGCCACCAGTCGGGGGGGGAACACAGATACGCAGTATTTT | CATSRGGNTDTQYF
TRBD2 | TRBJ2-7 | TRBV6-1 | many | TGTGCCAGCAGGGAACGGACTAGCGGGGGACGTTACGAGCAGTACTTC | CASRERTSGGRYEQYF
TRBD2 | TRBJ2-1 | TRBV18 | few | TGTGCCAGCTCACCACCCGGGGGGGCCAGAAATGAGCAGTTCTTC | CASSPPGGARNEQFF
TRBD1 | TRBJ2-3 | TRBV19 | - | TGTGCCAGTAGTCGTAGGGACAGGGACACAGATACGCAGTATTTT | CASSRRDRDTDTQYF
TRBD2 | TRBJ2-1 | TRBV10-3 | - | TGTGCCATCACTTTGGGGGGGGGATACAATGAGCAGTTCTTC | CAITLGGGYNEQFF
- | TRBJ2-4 | TRBV5-1 | - | TGCGCCAGCAGTTCCGGGGCCCTAGCCAAAAACATTCAGTACTTC | CASSSGALAKNIQYF